This T cell receptor (beta chain) came from a study of T cells in Graves' hyperthyroidism and ophthalmopathy. V was clipped by 5 bases and J by 2 bases, with 19 bases between them. The CDR3 sequence is 15 residues long. Germline V gene data show CDR1 as DFQATT and CDR2 as SNEGSKA (reference sequence). Using RNA transcripts as the source, TCR beta CDR3 regions were amplified. During a first-round RT-PCR of the TCR CDR3, the HTBI primer set was used. TCRdb re-called the multiplex PCR reads with MiXCR, one entry per CDR3 protein. The sample holds about 590,000 distinct CDR3 sequences; over 12% are singletons and the top ten take about 7%.

Specimen: blood. The origin of this receptor is a woman younger than 35 with Graves' ophthalmopathy. The chain is built from TRBV20-1 and TRBJ2-7, with unresolved D. The CDR3 protein is CSAEAPARGAYEQYF. CDR3 sequence (DNA): TGCAGTGCTGAGGCTCCAGCGCGAGGCGCCTACGAGCAGTACTTC.